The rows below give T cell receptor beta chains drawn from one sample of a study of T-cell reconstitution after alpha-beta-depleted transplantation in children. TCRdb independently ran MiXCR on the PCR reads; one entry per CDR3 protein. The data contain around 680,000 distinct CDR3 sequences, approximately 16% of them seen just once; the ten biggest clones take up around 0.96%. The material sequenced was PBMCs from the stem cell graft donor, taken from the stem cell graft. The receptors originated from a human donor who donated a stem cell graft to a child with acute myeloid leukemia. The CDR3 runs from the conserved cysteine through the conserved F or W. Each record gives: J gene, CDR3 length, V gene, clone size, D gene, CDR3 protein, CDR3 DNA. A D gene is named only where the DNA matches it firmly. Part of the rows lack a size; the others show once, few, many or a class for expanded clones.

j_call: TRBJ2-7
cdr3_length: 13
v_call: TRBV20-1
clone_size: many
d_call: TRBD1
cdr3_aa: CSASGDRVDEQYF
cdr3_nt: TGCAGTGCTAGTGGGGACAGGGTAGACGAGCAGTACTTC

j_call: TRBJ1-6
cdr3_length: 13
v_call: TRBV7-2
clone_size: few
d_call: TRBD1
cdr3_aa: CASRGTGGSPLHF
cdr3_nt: TGTGCCAGCAGAGGGACAGGTGGATCACCCCTCCACTTT

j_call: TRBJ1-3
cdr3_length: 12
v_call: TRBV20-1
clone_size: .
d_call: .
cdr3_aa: CSVVSYGNTIYF
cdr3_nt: TGCAGTGTGGTCAGCTATGGAAACACCATATATTTT

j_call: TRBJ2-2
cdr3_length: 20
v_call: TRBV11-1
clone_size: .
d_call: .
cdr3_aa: CASSLLSPTWGATNTGELFF
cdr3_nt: TGTGCCAGCAGCTTACTCTCACCGACATGGGGGGCTACGAACACCGGGGAGCTGTTTTTT

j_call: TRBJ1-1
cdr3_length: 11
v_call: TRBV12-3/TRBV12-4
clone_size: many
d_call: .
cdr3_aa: CASSKNTEAFF
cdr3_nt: TGTGCCAGCAGCAAGAACACTGAAGCTTTCTTT

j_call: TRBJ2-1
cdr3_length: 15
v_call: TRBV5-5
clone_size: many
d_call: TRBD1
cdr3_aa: CASSNPGQGDNEQFF
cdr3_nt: TGTGCCAGCAGCAACCCGGGACAGGGAGACAATGAGCAGTTCTTC

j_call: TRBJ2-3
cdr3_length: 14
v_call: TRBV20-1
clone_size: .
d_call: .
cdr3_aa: CSAAPGLSTDTQYF
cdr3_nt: TGCAGTGCTGCCCCGGGACTGAGCACAGATACGCAGTATTTT

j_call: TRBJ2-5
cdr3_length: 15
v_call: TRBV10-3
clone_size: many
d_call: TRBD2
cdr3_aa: CAISEPGLASETQYF
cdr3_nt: TGTGCCATCAGTGAACCGGGACTAGCGTCGGAGACCCAGTACTTC

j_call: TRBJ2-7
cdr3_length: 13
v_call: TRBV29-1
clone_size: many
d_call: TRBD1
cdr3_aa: CSVRRQGSHEQYF
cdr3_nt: TGCAGCGTTCGCCGACAGGGGAGTCACGAGCAGTACTTC

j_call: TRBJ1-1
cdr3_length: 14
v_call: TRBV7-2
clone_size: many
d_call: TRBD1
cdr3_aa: CASLPGRGHGEAFF
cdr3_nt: TGTGCCAGCTTACCCGGAAGGGGGCATGGTGAAGCTTTCTTT

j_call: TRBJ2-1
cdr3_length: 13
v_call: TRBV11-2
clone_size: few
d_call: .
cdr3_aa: CASSLLRVDQQFF
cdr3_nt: TGTGCCAGCAGCTTACTACGGGTCGATCAGCAGTTCTTC

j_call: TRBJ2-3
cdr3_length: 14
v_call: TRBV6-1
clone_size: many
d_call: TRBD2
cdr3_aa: CASSPGTSRNTQYF
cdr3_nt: TGTGCCAGCAGCCCTGGGACTAGCAGGAATACGCAGTATTTT

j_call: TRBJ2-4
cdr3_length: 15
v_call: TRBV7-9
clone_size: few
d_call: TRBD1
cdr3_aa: CASSVQGEAKNIQYF
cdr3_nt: TGTGCCAGCAGCGTACAGGGGGAGGCCAAAAACATTCAGTACTTC

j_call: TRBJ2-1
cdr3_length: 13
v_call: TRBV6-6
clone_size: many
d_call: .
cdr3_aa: CASSYPAGNEQFF
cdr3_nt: TGTGCCAGCAGTTATCCGGCGGGAAATGAGCAGTTCTTC

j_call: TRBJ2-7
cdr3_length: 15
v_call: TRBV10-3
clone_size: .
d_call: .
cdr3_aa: CAISDPGHSSYEQYF
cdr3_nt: TGTGCCATCAGTGATCCTGGCCACAGCTCCTACGAGCAGTACTTC

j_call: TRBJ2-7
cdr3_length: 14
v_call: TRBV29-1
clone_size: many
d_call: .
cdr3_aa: CSAIGRKSSYEQYF
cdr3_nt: TGCAGCGCCATAGGGAGGAAAAGCTCCTACGAGCAGTACTTC

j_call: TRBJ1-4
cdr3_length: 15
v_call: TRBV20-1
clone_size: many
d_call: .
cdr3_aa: CSAPGLGGSNEKLFF
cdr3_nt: TGCAGTGCGCCTGGGCTGGGTGGGTCTAATGAAAAACTGTTTTTT

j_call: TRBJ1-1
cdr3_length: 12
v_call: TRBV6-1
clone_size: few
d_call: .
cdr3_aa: CASTSPRSEAFF
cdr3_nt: TGTGCCAGCACCAGTCCCCGTTCTGAAGCTTTCTTT

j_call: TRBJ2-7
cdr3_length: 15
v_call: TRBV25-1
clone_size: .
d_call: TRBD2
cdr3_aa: CASSPSRGGRNEQYF
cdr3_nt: TGTGCCAGCAGCCCCTCCCGGGGCGGGAGGAACGAGCAGTACTTC